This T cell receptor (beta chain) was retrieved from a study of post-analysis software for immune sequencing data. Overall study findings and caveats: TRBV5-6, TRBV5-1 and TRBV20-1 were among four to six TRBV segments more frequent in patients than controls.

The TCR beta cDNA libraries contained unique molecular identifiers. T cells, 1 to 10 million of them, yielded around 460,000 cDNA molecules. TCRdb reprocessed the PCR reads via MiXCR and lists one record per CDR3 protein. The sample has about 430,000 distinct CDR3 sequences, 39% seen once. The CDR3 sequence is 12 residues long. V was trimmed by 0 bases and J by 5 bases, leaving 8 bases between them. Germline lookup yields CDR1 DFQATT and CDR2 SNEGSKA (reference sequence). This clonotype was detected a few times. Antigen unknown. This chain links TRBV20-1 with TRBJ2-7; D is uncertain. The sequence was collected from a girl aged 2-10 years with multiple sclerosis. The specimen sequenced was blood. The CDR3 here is CSARDRVHEQYF. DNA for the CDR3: TGCAGTGCTAGAGATCGAGTGCACGAGCAGTACTTC.